This is a list of T cell receptor beta chains from one sample in a study of shared clonotypes between healthy human individuals. Clones were sequenced by immunoSEQ multiplex PCR, and TCRdb holds only the in-frame ones, with some missing. The sample carries over a million clones, around 98% recorded once. The sequenced material came from naive CD4+ T cells sorted from blood. The receptors were sampled from a young man in good health. CDR3s include the opening cysteine and the closing phenylalanine or tryptophan. Each record gives: D gene, J gene, V gene, clone size, CDR3 protein, CDR3 DNA. A D gene is named only where the DNA matches it firmly. Not every row has a clone size; where given, it reads once, few, many or a size class.

d_gene: TRBD2
j_gene: TRBJ2-5
v_gene: TRBV6-6
abundance: NA
CDR3aa: CASSYWGGQETQYF
CDR3nt: TGTGCCAGCAGTTATTGGGGGGGGCAAGAGACCCAGTACTTC

d_gene: NA
j_gene: TRBJ2-4
v_gene: TRBV7-2
abundance: NA
CDR3aa: CASSLVVGAKNIQYF
CDR3nt: TGTGCCAGCAGCTTAGTCGTTGGGGCCAAAAACATTCAGTACTTC

d_gene: NA
j_gene: TRBJ2-5
v_gene: TRBV6-1
abundance: NA
CDR3aa: CASSDGLQETQYF
CDR3nt: TGTGCCAGCAGTGACGGGCTCCAAGAGACCCAGTACTTC

d_gene: NA
j_gene: TRBJ2-3
v_gene: TRBV27
abundance: NA
CDR3aa: CASSDRLAGFGTDTQYF
CDR3nt: TGTGCCAGCAGTGACAGACTGGCGGGGTTCGGCACAGATACGCAGTATTTT

d_gene: NA
j_gene: TRBJ1-5
v_gene: TRBV5-1
abundance: NA
CDR3aa: CASSLTGSNQPQHF
CDR3nt: TGCGCCAGCAGCTTGACAGGGAGCAATCAGCCCCAGCATTTT

d_gene: TRBD2
j_gene: TRBJ2-5
v_gene: TRBV25-1
abundance: NA
CDR3aa: CASSETRGREGQETQYF
CDR3nt: TGTGCCAGCAGTGAAACCCGCGGAAGGGAGGGGCAAGAGACCCAGTACTTC

d_gene: NA
j_gene: TRBJ2-5
v_gene: TRBV5-1
abundance: NA
CDR3aa: CASREPSEETQYF
CDR3nt: TGCGCCAGCAGGGAACCTAGCGAAGAGACCCAGTACTTC

d_gene: NA
j_gene: TRBJ2-3
v_gene: TRBV10-3
abundance: NA
CDR3aa: CAISESRQGGDTQYF
CDR3nt: TGTGCCATCAGTGAGTCCCGCCAAGGCGGCGATACGCAGTATTTT

d_gene: NA
j_gene: TRBJ1-1
v_gene: TRBV28
abundance: once
CDR3aa: CASRYSTEAFF
CDR3nt: TGTGCCAGCAGGTACAGCACTGAAGCTTTCTTT

d_gene: TRBD2
j_gene: TRBJ2-7
v_gene: TRBV5-1
abundance: NA
CDR3aa: CASSPIGPPGLAGFSYEQYF
CDR3nt: TGCGCCAGCAGCCCGATTGGTCCCCCCGGACTAGCGGGATTTTCCTACGAGCAGTACTTC

d_gene: NA
j_gene: TRBJ1-5
v_gene: TRBV6-6
abundance: NA
CDR3aa: CASNPKGGYSNQPQHF
CDR3nt: TGTGCCAGCAATCCTAAAGGGGGATATAGCAATCAGCCCCAGCATTTT

d_gene: TRBD1
j_gene: TRBJ2-7
v_gene: TRBV27
abundance: NA
CDR3aa: CASSTAGTGSYEQYF
CDR3nt: TGTGCCAGCAGTACAGCCGGGACAGGGTCCTACGAGCAGTACTTC

d_gene: NA
j_gene: TRBJ2-7
v_gene: TRBV10-3
abundance: NA
CDR3aa: CATTGLSYEQYF
CDR3nt: TGTGCGACTACAGGGTTATCCTACGAGCAGTACTTC